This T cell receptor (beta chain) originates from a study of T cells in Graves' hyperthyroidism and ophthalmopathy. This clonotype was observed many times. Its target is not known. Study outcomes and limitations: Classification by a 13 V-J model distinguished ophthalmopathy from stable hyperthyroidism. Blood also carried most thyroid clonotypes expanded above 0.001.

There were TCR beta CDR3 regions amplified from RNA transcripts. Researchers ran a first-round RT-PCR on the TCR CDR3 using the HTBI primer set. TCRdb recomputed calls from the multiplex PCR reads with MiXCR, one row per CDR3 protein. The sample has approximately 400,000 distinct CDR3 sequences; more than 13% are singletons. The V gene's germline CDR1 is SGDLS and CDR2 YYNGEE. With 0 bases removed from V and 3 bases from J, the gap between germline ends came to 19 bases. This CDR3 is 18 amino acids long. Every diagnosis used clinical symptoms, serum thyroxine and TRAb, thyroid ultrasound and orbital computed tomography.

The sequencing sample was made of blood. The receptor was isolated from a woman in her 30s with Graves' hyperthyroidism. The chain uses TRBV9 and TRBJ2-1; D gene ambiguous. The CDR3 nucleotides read TGTGCCAGCAGCGTAGGTCCTCCTCGCAGGAAGGACTACAATGAGCAGTTCTTC. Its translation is CASSVGPPRRKDYNEQFF.